The clone carrying this TCR beta chain was seen ten or more times. Antigen unknown. The sample comes from a study of beta chain features in type 1 diabetes. On the study more broadly: The samples had 100 million to 140 million sorted cells examined in all. Regarding the study as a whole: Any HLA type influence on TCRB rearrangement was left unresolved here.

Expressed TCRB transcripts were sequenced after all isolated RNA was converted to cDNA. Libraries were prepared by immunoSEQ multiplex PCR; TCRdb keeps only in-frame clonotypes and omits some of them. The sample lists fewer than 150,000 clones; 6.9% were seen once. CD4+ naive, central memory, regulatory and stem cell-like memory cells were sorted via CD45RO/CCR7/CD25/CD127/CD95/CD27. Once sorted, every population was more than 98% pure. The CDR3 spans 15 residues. Germline V gives CDR1 SNHLY, CDR2 FYNNEI. V lost 6 bases to trimming and J lost 5 bases; unmatched junction nucleotides: 9. Sequencing used central memory CD4+ T cells from blood. This clonotype was obtained from a woman in her thirties in good health. The chain combines TRBV2 with TRBJ2-5, with 10 bases identical to TRBD1. This chain's CDR3 is CASSRDRGDGETQYF. Here the CDR3 DNA reads TGTGCCAGCAGCCGGGACAGGGGCGATGGGGAGACCCAGTACTTC. The whole variable domain, remainder taken from reference TRBV2 and TRBJ2-5, is EPEVTQTPSHQVTQMGQEVILRCVPISNHLYFYWYRQILGQKVEFLVSFYNNEISEKSEIFDDQFSVERPDGSNFTLKIRSTKLEDSAMYFCASSRDRGDGETQYFGPGTRLLVL.